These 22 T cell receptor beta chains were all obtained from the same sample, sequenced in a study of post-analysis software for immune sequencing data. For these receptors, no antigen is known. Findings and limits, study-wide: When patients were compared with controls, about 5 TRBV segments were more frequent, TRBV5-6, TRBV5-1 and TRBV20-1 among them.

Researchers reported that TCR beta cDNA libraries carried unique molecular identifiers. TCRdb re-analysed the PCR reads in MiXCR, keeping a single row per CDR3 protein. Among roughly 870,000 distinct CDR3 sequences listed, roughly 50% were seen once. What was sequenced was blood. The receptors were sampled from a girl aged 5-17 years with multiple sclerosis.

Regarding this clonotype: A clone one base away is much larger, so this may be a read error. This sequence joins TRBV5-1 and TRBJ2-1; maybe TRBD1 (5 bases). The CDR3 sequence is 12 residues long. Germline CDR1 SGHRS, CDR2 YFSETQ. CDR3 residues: CASSLEGNEEFF. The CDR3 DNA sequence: TGCGCCAGCAGCTTGGAGGGGAATGAGGAGTTCTTC. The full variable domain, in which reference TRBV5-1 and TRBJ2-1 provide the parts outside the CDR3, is KAGVTQTPRYLIKTRGQQVTLSCSPISGHRSVSWYQQTPGQGLQFLFEYFSETQRNKGNFPGRFSGRQFSNSRSEMNVSTLELGDSALYLCASSLEGNEEFFGPGTRLTVL.

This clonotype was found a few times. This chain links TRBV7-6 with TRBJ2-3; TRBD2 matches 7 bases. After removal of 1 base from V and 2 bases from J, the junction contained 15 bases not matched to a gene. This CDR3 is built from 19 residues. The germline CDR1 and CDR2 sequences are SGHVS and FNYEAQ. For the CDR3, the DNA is TGTGCCAGCAGCTTAGGATACGGTGGCGGCGCGGGGGACACAGATACGCAGTATTTT. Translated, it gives CASSLGYGGGAGDTDTQYF.

CDR3 residues: CASSQDSRGIVEQYF. CDR3 nucleotide sequence: TGTGCCAGCAGCCAAGATAGTAGGGGCATCGTCGAGCAGTACTTC. V gene TRBV14 combines with J gene TRBJ2-7; D possibly corresponds to TRBD1 (5 bases). This CDR3 comprises 15 residues. The germline V gene has CDR1 SGHDN and CDR2 FVKESK. V lost 0 bases to trimming and J lost 6 bases, with 15 bases between them.

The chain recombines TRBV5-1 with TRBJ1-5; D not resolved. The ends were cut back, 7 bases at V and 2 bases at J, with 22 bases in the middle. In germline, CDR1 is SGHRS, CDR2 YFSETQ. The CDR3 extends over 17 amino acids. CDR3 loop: CASLGRGPHDGNQPQHF. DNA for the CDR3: TGCGCCAGCTTGGGCAGAGGGCCCCATGATGGCAATCAGCCCCAGCATTTT.

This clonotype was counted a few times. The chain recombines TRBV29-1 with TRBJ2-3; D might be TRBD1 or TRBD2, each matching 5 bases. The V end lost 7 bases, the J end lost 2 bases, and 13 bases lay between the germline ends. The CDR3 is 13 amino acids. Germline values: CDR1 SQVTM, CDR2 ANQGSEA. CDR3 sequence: CSAGTVLTDTQYF. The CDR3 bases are TGCAGCGCCGGGACGGTCCTCACAGATACGCAGTATTTT.

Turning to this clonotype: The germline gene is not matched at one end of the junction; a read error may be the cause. The DNA for the CDR3 is TGTGCCAGCAGTTTAGAGTTGGGACTAGGGAGAGAGGGCCAGTACTTC. Protein product: CASSLELGLGREGQYF. The V gene is TRBV7-2, the J gene TRBJ2-5, with 8 bases matching TRBD2. Germline lookup yields CDR1 SGHTA and CDR2 FQGNSA. The CDR3 loop spans 16 amino acids.

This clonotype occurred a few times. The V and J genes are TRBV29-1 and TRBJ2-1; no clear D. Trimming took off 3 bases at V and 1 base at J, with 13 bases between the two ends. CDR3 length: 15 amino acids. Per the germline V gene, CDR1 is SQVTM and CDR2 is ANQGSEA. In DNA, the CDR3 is TGCAGCGTTGACATGGCCCCAGCTTCCTACAATGAGCAGTTCTTC. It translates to CSVDMAPASYNEQFF.

The CDR3 region has the DNA TGTGCCAGTAGTATGGATCAGAAGGGTATCTATGGCTACACCTTC. Translation: CASSMDQKGIYGYTF. The chain links TRBV19 to TRBJ1-2; D not certain. V dropped 3 bases and J dropped 4 bases, with 15 bases sitting between them. Germline V gene lookup returns CDR1 LNHDA and CDR2 SQIVND (reference sequence). The CDR3 contains 15 residues.

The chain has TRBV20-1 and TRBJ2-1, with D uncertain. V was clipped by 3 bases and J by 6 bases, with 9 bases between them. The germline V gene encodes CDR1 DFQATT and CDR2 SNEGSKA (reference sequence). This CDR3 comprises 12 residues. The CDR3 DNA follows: TGCAGTGCTAGGGGTAACTCCAATGAGCAGTTCTTC. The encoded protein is CSARGNSNEQFF.

CDR3 loop: CAIRSTGGHEQYF. Here the CDR3 DNA reads TGTGCCATCAGATCTACAGGGGGCCACGAGCAGTACTTC. This chain uses TRBV10-3 with TRBJ2-7; 9 bases agree with TRBD1. CDR3 length equals 13 residues. With V trimmed by 6 bases and J by 5 bases, 5 bases remained unmatched. The germline V gene encodes CDR1 ENHRY and CDR2 SYGVKD.

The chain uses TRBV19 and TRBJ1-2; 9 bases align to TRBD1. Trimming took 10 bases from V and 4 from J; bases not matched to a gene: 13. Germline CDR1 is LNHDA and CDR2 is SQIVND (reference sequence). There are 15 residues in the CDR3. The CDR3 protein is CATTEQGARGYGYTF. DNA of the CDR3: TGTGCCACCACTGAACAGGGGGCGCGGGGCTATGGCTACACCTTC.

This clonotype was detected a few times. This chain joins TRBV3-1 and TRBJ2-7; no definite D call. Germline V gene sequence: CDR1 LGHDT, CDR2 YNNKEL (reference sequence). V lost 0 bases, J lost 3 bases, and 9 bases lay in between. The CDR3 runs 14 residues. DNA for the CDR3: TGTGCCAGCAGCCAAGACCCTTCAATCTACGAGCAGTACTTC. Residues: CASSQDPSIYEQYF.

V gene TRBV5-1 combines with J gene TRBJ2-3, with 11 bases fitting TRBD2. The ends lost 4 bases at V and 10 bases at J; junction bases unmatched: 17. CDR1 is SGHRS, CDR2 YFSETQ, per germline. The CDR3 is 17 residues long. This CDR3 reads CASSPRPGTSGSKAQYF. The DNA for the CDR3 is TGCGCCAGCAGCCCCCGGCCCGGGACTAGCGGTTCAAAGGCGCAGTATTTT.

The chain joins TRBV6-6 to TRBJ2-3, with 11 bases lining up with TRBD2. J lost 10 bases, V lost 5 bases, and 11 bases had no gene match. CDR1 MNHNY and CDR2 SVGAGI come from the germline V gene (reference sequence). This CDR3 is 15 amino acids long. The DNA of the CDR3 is TGTGCCAGCAGTCCGGGACTAGCGGACCGGATACCGCAGTATTTT. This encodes CASSPGLADRIPQYF.

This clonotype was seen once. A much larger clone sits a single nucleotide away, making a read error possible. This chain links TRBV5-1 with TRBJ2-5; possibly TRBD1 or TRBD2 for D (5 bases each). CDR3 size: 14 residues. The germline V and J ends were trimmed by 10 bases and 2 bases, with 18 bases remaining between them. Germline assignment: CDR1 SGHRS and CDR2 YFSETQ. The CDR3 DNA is TGCGCCTGCACGCGCGAGGGGCGACAAGAGACCCAGTACTTC. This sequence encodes CACTREGRQETQYF.

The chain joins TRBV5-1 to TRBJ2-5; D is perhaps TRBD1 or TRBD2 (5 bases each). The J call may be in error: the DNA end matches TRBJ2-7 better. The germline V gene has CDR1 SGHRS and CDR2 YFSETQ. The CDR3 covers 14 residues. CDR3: CASSHGTSPNEQYF. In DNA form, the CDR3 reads TGCGCCAGCAGCCACGGGACCAGCCCCAACGAGCAGTACTTC.

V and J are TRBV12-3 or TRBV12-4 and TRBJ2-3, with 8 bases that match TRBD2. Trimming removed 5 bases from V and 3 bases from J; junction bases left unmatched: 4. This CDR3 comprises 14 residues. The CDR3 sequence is CASSRGRRTDTQYF. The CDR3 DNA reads TGTGCCAGCAGTCGCGGGAGGCGTACAGATACGCAGTATTTT.

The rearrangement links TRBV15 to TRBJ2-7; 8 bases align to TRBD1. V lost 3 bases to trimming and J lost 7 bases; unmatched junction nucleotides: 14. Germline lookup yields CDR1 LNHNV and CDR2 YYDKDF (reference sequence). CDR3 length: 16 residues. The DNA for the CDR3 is TGTGCCACCAGCAGGTTTCCGGACAGGGCGAATGGTGAGCAGTACTTC. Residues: CATSRFPDRANGEQYF.

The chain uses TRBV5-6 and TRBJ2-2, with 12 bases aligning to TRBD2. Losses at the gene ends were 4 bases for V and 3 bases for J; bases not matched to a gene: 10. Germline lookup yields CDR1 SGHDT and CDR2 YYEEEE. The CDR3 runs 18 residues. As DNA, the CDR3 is TGTGCCAGCAGCCAACGCTGGACTAGCGGGAAGTACACCGGGGAGCTGTTTTTT. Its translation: CASSQRWTSGKYTGELFF.

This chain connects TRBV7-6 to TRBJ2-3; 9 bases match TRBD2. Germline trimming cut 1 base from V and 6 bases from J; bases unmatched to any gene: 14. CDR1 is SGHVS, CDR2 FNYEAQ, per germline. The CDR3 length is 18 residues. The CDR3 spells CASSLGASDSGGFDTQYF. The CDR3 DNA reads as TGTGCCAGCAGCTTAGGGGCCTCCGACAGCGGGGGGTTCGATACGCAGTATTTT.

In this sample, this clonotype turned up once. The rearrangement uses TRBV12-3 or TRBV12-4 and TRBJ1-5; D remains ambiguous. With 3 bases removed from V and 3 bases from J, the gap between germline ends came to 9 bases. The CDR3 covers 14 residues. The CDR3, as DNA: TGTGCCAGCAGTTTGAAGGGATTCAATCAGCCCCAGCATTTT. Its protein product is CASSLKGFNQPQHF.

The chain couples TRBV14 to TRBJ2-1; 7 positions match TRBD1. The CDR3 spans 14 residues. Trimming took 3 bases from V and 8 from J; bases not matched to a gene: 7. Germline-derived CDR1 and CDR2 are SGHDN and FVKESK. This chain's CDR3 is CASSQTRQGYEQFF. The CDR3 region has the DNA TGTGCCAGCAGCCAGACTCGACAGGGTTATGAGCAGTTCTTC.